A selection of T cell receptor beta chains follows, all from one sample in a study of T-cell memory formation after mild COVID-19. TCRdb re-analysed the 5' RACE reads in MiXCR, keeping a single row per CDR3 protein. The data show about 200,000 distinct CDR3 sequences, over 9% seen once. The specimen was PBMCs or a T cell subset sorted from them (not recorded which). These receptors all stem from a man aged 18-30 years who had mild COVID-19 (a few samples of this study predate the infection). Cell type and time point are not known. Each CDR3 is given with its conserved first and last residue. A D gene is named only where the DNA matches it firmly. Part of the rows lack a size; the others show once, few, many or a class for expanded clones.

j_call d_call clone_size v_call cdr3_aa cdr3_nt
TRBJ2-7 . few TRBV7-2 CASSFGRAYEQYF TGTGCCAGCAGCTTCGGCAGGGCTTACGAGCAGTACTTC
TRBJ2-5 TRBD2 many TRBV2 CATTPGLASETQYF TGTGCCACCACCCCGGGACTAGCTTCGGAGACCCAGTACTTC
TRBJ1-1 . many TRBV3-1 CASSQEIGNTEAFF TGTGCCAGCAGCCAAGAAATAGGGAACACTGAAGCTTTCTTT
TRBJ1-2 . few TRBV27 CASSLGGAGNYGYTF TGTGCCAGCAGTTTGGGGGGCGCGGGTAACTATGGCTACACCTTC
TRBJ1-5 . many TRBV2 CASSPRDQPQHF TGTGCCAGCAGTCCGAGGGATCAGCCCCAGCATTTT
TRBJ2-1 TRBD2 many TRBV7-2 CASSLVRGGQYNEQFF TGTGCCAGCAGCTTAGTGCGGGGGGGCCAATACAATGAGCAGTTCTTC
TRBJ1-2 . many TRBV20-1 CSAGGPRYGYTF TGCAGTGCAGGAGGACCGCGCTATGGCTACACCTTC
TRBJ1-2 . few TRBV7-2 CASSFGGTGGYTF TGTGCCAGCAGCTTCGGTGGGACTGGTGGCTACACCTTC
TRBJ1-2 TRBD1 many TRBV20-1 CSASTGTVTYGYTF TGCAGTGCTTCAACCGGGACAGTTACCTATGGCTACACCTTC
TRBJ2-3 . few TRBV5-1 CASSLTTVRADTQYF TGCGCCAGCAGCTTGACGACAGTTCGAGCGGATACGCAGTATTTT
TRBJ1-2 . . TRBV2 CASSEGSSYGYTF TGTGCCAGCAGTGAAGGGTCCAGCTATGGCTACACCTTC
TRBJ1-1 . few TRBV9 CASRRGRANTEAFF TGTGCCAGTCGACGAGGCAGGGCGAACACTGAAGCTTTCTTT
TRBJ1-5 TRBD1 few TRBV5-1 CASSRRQGEINQPQHF TGCGCCAGCAGCAGAAGACAGGGGGAAATTAATCAGCCCCAGCATTTT
TRBJ1-2 TRBD1 . TRBV5-4 CASSPPDRSYSYTF TGTGCCAGCAGCCCCCCGGACAGGTCTTATTCCTACACCTTC
TRBJ2-1 . . TRBV4-3 CASSHGNSGSYNEQFF TGCGCCAGCAGCCACGGTAATTCGGGCTCCTACAATGAGCAGTTCTTC
TRBJ2-5 . . TRBV5-1 CASSDPGQQETQYF TGCGCCAGCAGCGATCCGGGACAACAAGAGACCCAGTACTTC
TRBJ1-1 TRBD1 few TRBV12-3/TRBV12-4 CASSLWAGGEAFF TGTGCCAGCAGTTTGTGGGCAGGGGGCGAAGCTTTCTTT